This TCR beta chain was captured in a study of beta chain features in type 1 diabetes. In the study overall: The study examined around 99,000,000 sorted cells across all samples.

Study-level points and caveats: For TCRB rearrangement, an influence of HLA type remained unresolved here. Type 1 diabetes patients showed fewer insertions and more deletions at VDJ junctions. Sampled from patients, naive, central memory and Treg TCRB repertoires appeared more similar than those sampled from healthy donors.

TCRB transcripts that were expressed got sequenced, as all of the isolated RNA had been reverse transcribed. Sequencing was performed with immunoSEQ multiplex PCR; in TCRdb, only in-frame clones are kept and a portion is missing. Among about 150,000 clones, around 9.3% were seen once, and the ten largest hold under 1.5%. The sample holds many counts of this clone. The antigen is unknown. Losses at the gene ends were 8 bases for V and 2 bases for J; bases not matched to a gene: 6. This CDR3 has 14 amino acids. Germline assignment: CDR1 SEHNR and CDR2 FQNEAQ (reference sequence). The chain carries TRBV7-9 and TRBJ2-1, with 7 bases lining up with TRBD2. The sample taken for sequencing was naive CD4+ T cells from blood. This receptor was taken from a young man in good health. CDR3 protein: CASGGDGTYNEQFF. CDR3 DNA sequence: TGTGCCAGCGGGGGGGACGGAACCTACAATGAGCAGTTCTTC.